This is a list of T cell receptor beta chains from one sample in a study of blood T cell repertoires in COVID-19. This table comes from immunoSEQ multiplex PCR, and its TCRdb copy is limited to in-frame clones, with some not included. The sample includes about 210,000 clones, roughly 87% of them seen just once. The sequenced material came from PBMCs or T cells enriched from blood (not recorded which). These receptors all come from a man aged 18 to 29 with acute COVID-19. CDR3s include the opening cysteine and the closing phenylalanine or tryptophan. A D gene is named only where the DNA matches it firmly. Not every row has a clone size; where given, it reads once, few, many or a size class.

15	TRBD1	-	TRBJ1-2	TRBV24-1	CATSARDSQYYGYTF	TGTGCCACCAGTGCCCGGGACAGCCAATACTATGGCTACACCTTC
15	TRBD1	-	TRBJ2-2	TRBV5-1	CASRFRQGPTGELFF	TGCGCCAGCAGATTTCGACAGGGCCCCACCGGGGAGCTGTTTTTT
14	TRBD2	-	TRBJ2-1	TRBV9	CASSVGTSGNEQFF	TGTGCCAGCAGCGTAGGGACTAGCGGGAATGAGCAGTTCTTC
18	TRBD2	-	TRBJ2-5	TRBV19	CASSKGVASGSIRETQYF	TGTGCCAGTAGTAAGGGGGTGGCTAGCGGGAGTATCAGAGAGACCCAGTACTTC
15	-	-	TRBJ2-6	TRBV25-1	CASSEPRAGANVLTF	TGTGCCAGCAGTGAACCACGGGCTGGGGCCAACGTCCTGACTTTC
13	-	once	TRBJ2-5	TRBV18	CASSPTRQETQYF	TGTGCCAGCTCTCCAACCAGGCAAGAGACCCAGTACTTC
17	-	-	TRBJ1-2	TRBV4-3	CASSQEYSPGPVFGYTF	TGCGCCAGCAGCCAAGAGTATTCGCCAGGGCCCGTTTTTGGCTACACCTTC
15	TRBD2	-	TRBJ2-1	TRBV28	CASSFPLAGIYEQFF	TGTGCCAGCAGTTTCCCACTAGCGGGAATTTATGAGCAGTTCTTC
15	-	-	TRBJ1-3	TRBV27	CASSTDRSSGNTIYF	TGTGCCAGCAGTACTGACAGGAGCTCTGGAAACACCATATATTTT
12	TRBD1	-	TRBJ1-2	TRBV30	CAWNTGGYGYTF	TGTGCCTGGAACACAGGGGGCTATGGCTACACCTTC
15	-	-	TRBJ1-6	TRBV2	CASSDQTDYNSPLHF	TGTGCCAGCAGTGATCAGACAGATTATAATTCACCCCTCCACTTT
14	-	-	TRBJ1-1	TRBV19	CASIPGYGDTEAFF	TGTGCCAGTATTCCAGGGTATGGGGACACTGAAGCTTTCTTT
20	TRBD2	-	TRBJ2-2	TRBV5-4	CASSLVVGLGTSGNTGELFF	TGTGCCAGCAGCTTGGTCGTGGGATTAGGGACTAGCGGGAACACCGGGGAGCTGTTTTTT
14	-	-	TRBJ2-6	TRBV2	CASLSLRVDNVLTF	TGTGCCAGCCTTTCCCTTCGGGTTGACAACGTCCTGACTTTC
14	-	-	TRBJ1-4	TRBV4-1	CASSPRQQNEKLFF	TGCGCCAGCAGCCCCCGACAGCAGAATGAAAAACTGTTTTTT
15	-	-	TRBJ1-2	TRBV9	CASSERDNTFYGYTF	TGTGCCAGCAGTGAGAGGGACAACACCTTCTATGGCTACACCTTC
13	TRBD1	-	TRBJ1-5	TRBV5-4	CASSPGTGEPQHF	TGTGCCAGCAGCCCCGGGACAGGGGAGCCCCAGCATTTT
15	TRBD1	-	TRBJ2-4	TRBV2	CASRGQILAKNIQYF	TGTGCCAGCAGGGGACAGATACTAGCCAAAAACATTCAGTACTTC
14	TRBD1	-	TRBJ2-5	TRBV15	CATSGPNRGETQYF	TGTGCCACCAGCGGCCCAAACAGGGGAGAGACCCAGTACTTC
17	TRBD2	-	TRBJ2-7	TRBV4-3	CASSQDLKGGSFNEQYF	TGCGCCAGCAGCCAAGATCTAAAGGGCGGGAGTTTTAACGAGCAGTACTTC
16	-	once	TRBJ2-2	TRBV4-2	CASSRLIGVPAGELFF	TGTGCCAGCAGCCGACTTATCGGGGTTCCCGCCGGGGAGCTGTTTTTT
14	TRBD1	-	TRBJ2-1	TRBV14	CASSQEWTGSEQFF	TGTGCCAGCAGCCAAGAATGGACAGGGAGTGAGCAGTTCTTC
10	-	few	TRBJ1-1	TRBV20-1	CSAANTEAFF	TGCAGTGCGGCGAACACTGAAGCTTTCTTT
14	-	-	TRBJ1-1	TRBV11-2	CASSLVSRNTEAFF	TGTGCCAGCAGCTTAGTTTCTAGGAACACTGAAGCTTTCTTT
17	-	-	TRBJ2-2	TRBV6-2/TRBV6-3	CASSSSGVVVSTGELFF	TGTGCCAGCAGTTCCTCCGGGGTGGTAGTAAGCACCGGGGAGCTGTTTTTT
14	TRBD2	-	TRBJ2-3	TRBV29-1	CSVRGGHTTDTQYF	TGCAGCGTGCGGGGGGGACACACGACAGATACGCAGTATTTT
15	-	once	TRBJ2-3	TRBV9	CASNKREVGTDTQYF	TGTGCCAGCAACAAAAGGGAGGTAGGCACAGATACGCAGTATTTT
16	TRBD1	-	TRBJ1-1	TRBV19	CASSARDRGQNTEAFF	TGTGCCAGTAGTGCACGGGACAGGGGCCAGAACACTGAAGCTTTCTTT
19	TRBD1	-	TRBJ1-1	TRBV27	CASSHDRDREVRGFAEAFF	TGTGCCAGCAGTCATGACCGGGACAGGGAGGTGAGAGGTTTCGCTGAAGCTTTCTTT
14	TRBD2	once	TRBJ2-7	TRBV10-3	CAIRSSGDGPEQYF	TGTGCCATCAGGTCTAGCGGGGACGGCCCCGAGCAGTACTTC
13	TRBD1	-	TRBJ2-5	TRBV19	CASSDRGRETQYF	TGTGCCAGTAGTGACAGGGGGCGAGAGACCCAGTACTTC
16	TRBD2	-	TRBJ2-1	TRBV29-1	CSVRTSGRGSLNEQFF	TGCAGCGTTCGGACTAGCGGGAGGGGTTCTTTAAATGAGCAGTTCTTC
16	-	-	TRBJ2-7	TRBV21-1	CASSKGGGTGSYEQYF	TGTGCCAGCAGCAAAGGGGGGGGGACTGGCTCCTACGAGCAGTACTTC
14	TRBD1	-	TRBJ2-3	TRBV11-2	CASSSRQGRDTQYF	TGTGCCAGCAGCTCCCGACAGGGAAGAGATACGCAGTATTTT
15	TRBD1	-	TRBJ2-3	TRBV7-9	CASSPDRGRADTQYF	TGTGCCAGCAGCCCCGACAGGGGTAGGGCAGATACGCAGTATTTT
16	TRBD2	-	TRBJ2-1	TRBV19	CASSIVASGIYNEQFF	TGTGCCAGTAGTATAGTGGCTAGCGGGATTTACAATGAGCAGTTCTTC
15	-	-	TRBJ1-3	TRBV9	CASSVGGRGRNTIYF	TGTGCCAGCAGCGTAGGCGGCAGGGGCAGAAACACCATATATTTT
13	TRBD1	once	TRBJ2-7	TRBV6-2/TRBV6-3	CASRQTGAYEQYF	TGTGCCAGCCGCCAGACAGGGGCCTACGAGCAGTACTTC
15	TRBD1	-	TRBJ2-5	TRBV7-2	CASSSRQGRYETQYF	TGTGCCAGCAGCTCAAGACAGGGGAGGTATGAGACCCAGTACTTC
13	-	-	TRBJ2-7	TRBV10-3	CAILAVSSYEQYF	TGTGCCATTCTGGCAGTAAGTTCCTACGAGCAGTACTTC
13	-	-	TRBJ2-5	TRBV19	CASSRTAQETQYF	TGTGCCAGTAGTAGGACAGCACAAGAGACCCAGTACTTC
17	TRBD1	-	TRBJ1-4	TRBV7-9	CASSPLPGGTTNEKLFF	TGTGCCAGCAGCCCCCTTCCAGGGGGTACAACTAATGAAAAACTGTTTTTT
15	-	-	TRBJ1-5	TRBV19	CASLRSGGSGQPQHF	TGTGCCAGTCTGCGAAGCGGGGGTTCGGGTCAGCCCCAGCATTTT
15	-	-	TRBJ1-2	TRBV4-1	CASSQELRGNYGYTF	TGCGCCAGCAGCCAAGAGTTAAGGGGCAACTATGGCTACACCTTC
12	-	-	TRBJ2-3	TRBV19	CASSDGVDTQYF	TGTGCCAGTAGTGACGGGGTTGATACGCAGTATTTT
14	-	-	TRBJ2-7	TRBV14	CASSPKGGAYEQYF	TGTGCCAGCAGCCCAAAAGGGGGGGCTTACGAGCAGTACTTC
15	-	-	TRBJ1-5	TRBV28	CASSFRGGSNQPQHF	TGTGCCAGCAGTTTCAGAGGGGGAAGCAATCAGCCCCAGCATTTT
12	-	-	TRBJ1-2	TRBV19	CATWYRSGGYTF	TGTGCCACCTGGTATCGCAGCGGTGGCTACACCTTC
15	-	-	TRBJ1-2	TRBV11-2	CASSLAFRGSYGYTF	TGTGCCAGCAGCTTAGCATTCAGAGGGTCCTATGGCTACACCTTC
15	-	once	TRBJ1-1	TRBV11-3	CASSFRPGQHTEAFF	TGTGCCAGCAGCTTTCGGCCGGGACAACACACTGAAGCTTTCTTT
12	-	-	TRBJ2-5	TRBV29-1	CSLTGPGETQYF	TGCAGCCTCACAGGCCCCGGGGAGACCCAGTACTTC
15	-	-	TRBJ2-2	TRBV7-9	CASSLSSPNTGELFF	TGTGCCAGCAGCTTATCCTCCCCCAACACCGGGGAGCTGTTTTTT
12	TRBD1	-	TRBJ2-7	TRBV29-1	CSVRDRAREQYF	TGCAGCGTCCGGGACAGGGCGCGCGAGCAGTACTTC
13	-	once	TRBJ1-6	TRBV30	CAWAQGHNSPLHF	TGTGCCTGGGCACAGGGACATAATTCACCCCTCCACTTT
16	-	once	TRBJ1-1	TRBV4-1	CASSQYKRGGHTEAFF	TGCGCCAGCAGCCAATATAAGCGGGGGGGACACACTGAAGCTTTCTTT
14	-	-	TRBJ2-5	TRBV6-5	CASSYAPARETQYF	TGTGCCAGCAGTTATGCCCCAGCGAGAGAGACCCAGTACTTC
16	TRBD1	-	TRBJ2-3	TRBV19	CASSSLPGTGTDTQYF	TGTGCCAGTAGTTCACTGCCCGGGACAGGCACAGATACGCAGTATTTT